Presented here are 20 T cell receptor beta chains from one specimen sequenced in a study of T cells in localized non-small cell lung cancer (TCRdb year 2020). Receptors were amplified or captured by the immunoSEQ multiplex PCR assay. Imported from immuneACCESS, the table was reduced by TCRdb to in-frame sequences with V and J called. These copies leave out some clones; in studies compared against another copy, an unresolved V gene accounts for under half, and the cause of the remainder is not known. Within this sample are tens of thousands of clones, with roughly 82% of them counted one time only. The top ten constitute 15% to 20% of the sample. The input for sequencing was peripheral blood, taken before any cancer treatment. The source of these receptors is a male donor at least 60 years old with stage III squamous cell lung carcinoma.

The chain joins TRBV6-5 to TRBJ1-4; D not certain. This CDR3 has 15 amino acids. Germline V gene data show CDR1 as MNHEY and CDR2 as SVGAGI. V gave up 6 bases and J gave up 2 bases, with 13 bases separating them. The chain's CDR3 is CASSPRVTTNEKLFF. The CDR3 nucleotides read TGTGCCAGCAGCCCAAGGGTGACGACTAATGAAAAACTGTTTTTT.

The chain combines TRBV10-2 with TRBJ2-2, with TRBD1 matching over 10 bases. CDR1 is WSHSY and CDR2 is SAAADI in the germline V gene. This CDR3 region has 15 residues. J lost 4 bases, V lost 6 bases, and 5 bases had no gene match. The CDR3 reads CASRTGGVSTGELFF. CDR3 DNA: TGCGCCAGCAGGACAGGGGGCGTTAGCACCGGGGAGCTGTTTTTT.

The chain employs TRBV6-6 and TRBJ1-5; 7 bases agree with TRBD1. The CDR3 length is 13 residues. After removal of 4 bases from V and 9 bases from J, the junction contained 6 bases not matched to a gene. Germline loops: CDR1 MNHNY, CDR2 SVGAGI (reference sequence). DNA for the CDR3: TGTGCCAGCAGTTCGAGACAGGGTCTGCCCCAGCATTTT. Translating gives CASSSRQGLPQHF.

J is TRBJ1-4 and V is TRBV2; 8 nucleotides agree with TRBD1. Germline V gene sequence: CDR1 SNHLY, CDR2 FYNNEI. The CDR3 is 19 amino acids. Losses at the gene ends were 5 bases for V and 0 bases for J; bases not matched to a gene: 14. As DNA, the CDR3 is TGTGCCAGCAGTCTGGGGACAGGAGGAACTCTTGCAACTAATGAAAAACTGTTTTTT. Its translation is CASSLGTGGTLATNEKLFF.

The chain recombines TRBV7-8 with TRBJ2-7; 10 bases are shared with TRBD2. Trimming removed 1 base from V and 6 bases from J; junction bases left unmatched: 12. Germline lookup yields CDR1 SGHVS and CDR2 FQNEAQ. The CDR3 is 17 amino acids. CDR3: CASSLVPGSGGFLEQYF. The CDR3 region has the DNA TGTGCCAGCAGCTTAGTCCCCGGTAGCGGGGGGTTTCTCGAGCAGTACTTC.

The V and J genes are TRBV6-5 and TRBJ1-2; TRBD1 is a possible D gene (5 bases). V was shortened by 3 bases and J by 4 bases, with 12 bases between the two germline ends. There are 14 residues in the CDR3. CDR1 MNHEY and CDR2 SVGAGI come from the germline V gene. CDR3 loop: CASSYTTGGYGYTF. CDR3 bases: TGTGCCAGCAGTTATACGACGGGGGGCTATGGCTACACCTTC.

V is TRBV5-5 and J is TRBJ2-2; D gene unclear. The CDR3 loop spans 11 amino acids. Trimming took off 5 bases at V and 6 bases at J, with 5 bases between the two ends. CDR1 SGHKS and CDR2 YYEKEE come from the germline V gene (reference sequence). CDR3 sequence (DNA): TGTGCCAGCAGTATGTCCGGGGAGCTGTTTTTT. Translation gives CASSMSGELFF.

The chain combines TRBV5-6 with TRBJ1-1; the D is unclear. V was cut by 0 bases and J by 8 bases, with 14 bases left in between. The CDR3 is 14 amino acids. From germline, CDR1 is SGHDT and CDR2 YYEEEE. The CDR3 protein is CASSLDSAAREAFF. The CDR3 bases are TGTGCCAGCAGCTTGGATTCGGCAGCTCGAGAAGCTTTCTTT. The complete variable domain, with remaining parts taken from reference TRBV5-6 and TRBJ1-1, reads DAGVTQSPTHLIKTRGQQVTLRCSPKSGHDTVSWYQQALGQGPQFIFQYYEEEERQRGNFPDRFSGHQFPNYSSELNVNALLLGDSALYLCASSLDSAAREAFFGQGTRLTVV.

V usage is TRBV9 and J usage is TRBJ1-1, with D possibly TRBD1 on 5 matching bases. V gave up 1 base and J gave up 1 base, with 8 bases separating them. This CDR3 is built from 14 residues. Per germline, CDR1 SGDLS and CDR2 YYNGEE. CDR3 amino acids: CASSVQGGNTEAFF. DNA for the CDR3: TGTGCCAGCAGCGTACAGGGTGGGAACACTGAAGCTTTCTTT.

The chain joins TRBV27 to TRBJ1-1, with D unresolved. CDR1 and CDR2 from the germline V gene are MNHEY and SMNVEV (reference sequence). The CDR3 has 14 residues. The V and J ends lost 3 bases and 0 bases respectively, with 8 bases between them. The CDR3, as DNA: TGTGCCAGCAGTTTGAGCAGGCTGAACACTGAAGCTTTCTTT. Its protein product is CASSLSRLNTEAFF.

The DNA for the CDR3 is TGCGCCAGCAGCTCCCCGGACAGGGCGTACGGTGAAGCTTTCTTT. Translating gives CASSSPDRAYGEAFF. The gene calls are TRBV5-1 and TRBJ1-1; 8 bases are a match to TRBD1. Germline lookup yields CDR1 SGHRS and CDR2 YFSETQ. This CDR3 spans 15 amino acids. With V trimmed by 3 bases and J by 7 bases, 11 bases remained unmatched.

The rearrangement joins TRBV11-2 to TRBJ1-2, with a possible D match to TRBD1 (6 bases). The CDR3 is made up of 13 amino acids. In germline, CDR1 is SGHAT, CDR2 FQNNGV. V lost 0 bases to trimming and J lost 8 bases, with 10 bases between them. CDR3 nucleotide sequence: TGTGCCAGCAGCTTAGAGGGACACAGCGGCTACACCTTC. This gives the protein CASSLEGHSGYTF.

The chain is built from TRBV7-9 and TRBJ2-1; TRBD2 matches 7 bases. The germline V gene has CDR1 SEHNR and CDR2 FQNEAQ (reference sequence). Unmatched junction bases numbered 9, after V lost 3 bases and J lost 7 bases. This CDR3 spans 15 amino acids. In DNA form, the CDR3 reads TGTGCCAGCAGCTTGGGGCGGGGGTTGGAGAATGAGCAGTTCTTC. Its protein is CASSLGRGLENEQFF.

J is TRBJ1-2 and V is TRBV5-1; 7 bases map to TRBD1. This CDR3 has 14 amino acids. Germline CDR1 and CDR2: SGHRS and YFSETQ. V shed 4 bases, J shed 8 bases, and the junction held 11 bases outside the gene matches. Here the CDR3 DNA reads TGCGCCAGCAGCCCCGGACAGGAATGGAACGGCTACACCTTC. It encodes CASSPGQEWNGYTF.

CDR3 amino acids: CASSLQGADYGYTF. CDR3 coding DNA: TGTGCCAGCAGCTTACAGGGGGCGGACTATGGCTACACCTTC. V usage is TRBV13 and J usage is TRBJ1-2; 8 bases match TRBD1. Germline CDR1 reads PRHDT; CDR2 reads FYEKMQ (reference sequence). There are 14 residues in the CDR3. V lost 2 bases, J lost 3 bases, and 2 bases stayed unmatched.

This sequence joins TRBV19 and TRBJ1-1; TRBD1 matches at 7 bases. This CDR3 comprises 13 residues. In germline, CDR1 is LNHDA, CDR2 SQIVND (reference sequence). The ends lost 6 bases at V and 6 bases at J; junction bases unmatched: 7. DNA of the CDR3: TGTGCCAGTAGGAGTGACAGGGAGGCTGAAGCTTTCTTT. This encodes CASRSDREAEAFF.

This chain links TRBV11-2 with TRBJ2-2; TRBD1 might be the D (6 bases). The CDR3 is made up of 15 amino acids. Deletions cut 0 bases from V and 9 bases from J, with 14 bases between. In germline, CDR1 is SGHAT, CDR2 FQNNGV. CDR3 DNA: TGTGCCAGCAGCTTAGATCCAGGGGCCCCCCGGGAGCTGTTTTTT. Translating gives CASSLDPGAPRELFF. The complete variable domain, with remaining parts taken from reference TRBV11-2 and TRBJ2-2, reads EAGVAQSPRYKIIEKRQSVAFWCNPISGHATLYWYQQILGQGPKLLIQFQNNGVVDDSQLPKDRFSAERLKGVDSTLKIQPAKLEDSAVYLCASSLDPGAPRELFFGEGSRLTVL.

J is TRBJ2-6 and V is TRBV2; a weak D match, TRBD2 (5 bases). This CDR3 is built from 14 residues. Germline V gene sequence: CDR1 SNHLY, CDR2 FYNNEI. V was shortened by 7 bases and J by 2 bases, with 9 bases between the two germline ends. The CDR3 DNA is TGTGCCAGCAATAGGGAGACTGGGGCCAACGTCCTGACTTTC. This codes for CASNRETGANVLTF. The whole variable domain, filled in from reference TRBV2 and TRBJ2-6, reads EPEVTQTPSHQVTQMGQEVILRCVPISNHLYFYWYRQILGQKVEFLVSFYNNEISEKSEIFDDQFSVERPDGSNFTLKIRSTKLEDSAMYFCASNRETGANVLTFGAGSRLTVL.

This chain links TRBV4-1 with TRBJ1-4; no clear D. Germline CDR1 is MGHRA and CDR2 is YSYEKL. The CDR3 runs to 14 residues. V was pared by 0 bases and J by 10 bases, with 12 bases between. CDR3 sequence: CASSQDKNSRKLFF. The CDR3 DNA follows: TGCGCCAGCAGCCAAGATAAAAACAGCAGAAAACTGTTTTTT.

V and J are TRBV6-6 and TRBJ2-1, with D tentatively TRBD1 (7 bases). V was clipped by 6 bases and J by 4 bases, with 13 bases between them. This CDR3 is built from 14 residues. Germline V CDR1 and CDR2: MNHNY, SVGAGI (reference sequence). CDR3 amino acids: CASSSGGQYNEQFF. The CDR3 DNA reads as TGTGCCAGCAGCTCCGGGGGACAGTACAATGAGCAGTTCTTC.